This T cell receptor (beta chain) was documented in a study of cytomegalovirus exposure and HLA in healthy donors. Broader study findings: Some TCR beta chains (roughly 160 of them) were listed as cytomegalovirus-associated. The classifier was said to identify cytomegalovirus status with high specificity and sensitivity.

PCR employed 60 Vbeta and 13 Jbeta primers. The table came from immunoSEQ multiplex PCR; TCRdb's copy has only in-frame clones and leaves some out. The table lists around 90,000 clones, roughly 77% of them singletons, with 7.3% in the top ten. About this clone: Its antigen is not known.

The CDR3 covers 17 residues. Unmatched junction bases numbered 11, after V lost 6 bases and J lost 0 bases. Germline-derived CDR1 and CDR2 are SEHNR and FQNEAQ (reference sequence). Sequences were obtained from PBMCs. The receptor was derived from a man between 25 and 39 years old in good health and CMV-seronegative. V gene TRBV7-9 combines with J gene TRBJ1-1; 9 bases agree with TRBD1. The CDR3 here is CASRPKPGTGMNTEAFF. CDR3 nucleotides: TGTGCCAGCAGACCTAAACCCGGGACAGGGATGAACACTGAAGCTTTCTTT.